These 23 T cell receptor beta chains were all obtained from the same sample, sequenced in a study of shared clonotypes between healthy human individuals. Profiling relied on immunoSEQ multiplex PCR, and the TCRdb table lists in-frame clones only, not all of them. The table lists around 2,000,000 clones, over 85% of them singletons. In the naive CD8 group, cells lacked CD45RO and were positively selected for CCR7, so terminally differentiated effector memory CD45RA+ cells were left out. The sample comprised naive CD8+ T cells sorted from blood. All receptors derive from a man between 18 and 29 years old in good health.

The chain carries TRBV7-9 and TRBJ2-1; the D gene is possibly TRBD2 (5 bases). Germline V CDR1 and CDR2: SEHNR, FQNEAQ (reference sequence). V lost 5 bases to trimming and J lost 3 bases, with 8 bases between them. This CDR3 is 13 amino acids long. Here the CDR3 reads CASSLSDYNEQFF. CDR3 nucleotide sequence: TGTGCCAGCAGCCTTAGCGACTACAATGAGCAGTTCTTC.

The rearrangement joins TRBV4-3 to TRBJ1-6; unclear D gene. Germline CDR1 reads LGHNA; CDR2 reads YSLEER. The CDR3 has 13 amino acids. V was cut by 0 bases and J by 12 bases, with 9 bases left in between. The DNA of the CDR3 is TGCGCCAGCAGCCAAGACACTTGGGGACCCCTCCACTTT. The encoded protein is CASSQDTWGPLHF.

The chain combines TRBV14 with TRBJ2-7; D uncertain. Germline values: CDR1 SGHDN, CDR2 FVKESK. This CDR3 has 14 residues. V lost 0 bases, J lost 3 bases, and 9 bases lay in between. CDR3 region: CASSQETARYEQYF. The CDR3, as DNA: TGTGCCAGCAGCCAAGAAACAGCGCGCTACGAGCAGTACTTC. The full variable domain, completed using reference TRBV14 and TRBJ2-7, is EAGVTQFPSHSVIEKGQTVTLRCDPISGHDNLYWYRRVMGKEIKFLLHFVKESKQDESGMPNNRFLAERTGGTYSTLKVQPAELEDSGVYFCASSQETARYEQYFGPGTRLTVT.

The chain carries TRBV28 and TRBJ2-2; 12 bases are shared with TRBD1. The V and J ends lost 5 bases and 5 bases, in that order; junction bases with no gene match: 9. The CDR3 contains 17 residues. Germline V lookup: CDR1 MDHEN, CDR2 SYDVKM. The CDR3: CASSDPGTGGFTGELFF. Here the CDR3 DNA reads TGTGCCAGCAGTGACCCCGGGACAGGGGGCTTTACCGGGGAGCTGTTTTTT.

The chain combines TRBV7-6 with TRBJ2-2; D uncertain. V lost 4 bases and J lost 2, with 8 bases in between. The germline CDR1 and CDR2 sequences are SGHVS and FNYEAQ. The CDR3 has 14 residues. CDR3 nucleotides: TGTGCCAGCAGCTCGGCTGAAAACACCGGGGAGCTGTTTTTT. This sequence encodes CASSSAENTGELFF.

V gene TRBV30 combines with J gene TRBJ1-1, with D perhaps TRBD1 (5 bases). The germline gives CDR1 GTSNPN, CDR2 SVGIG (reference sequence). The CDR3 is 14 residues long. V was shortened by 2 bases and J by 10 bases, with 20 bases between the two germline ends. The CDR3 region is CAWSPGTAVLGAFF. As DNA, the CDR3 is TGTGCCTGGAGTCCCGGGACTGCAGTTCTTGGAGCTTTCTTT.

J is TRBJ2-1 and V is TRBV7-2; no clear D. The V gene's germline CDR1 is SGHTA and CDR2 FQGNSA. The length of the CDR3 is 18 residues. Trimming pared 3 bases from V and 5 bases from J, leaving 23 bases between. The CDR3 nucleotides read TGTGCCAGCAGCTTTGCCCCCCCGCTAGTTGCCCTCGACAATGAGCAGTTCTTC. Translated, it gives CASSFAPPLVALDNEQFF.

Notes on this clone: Other DNA sequences in this specimen translate into the identical CDR3. The chain carries TRBV5-1 and TRBJ1-1; no definite D call. CDR1 and CDR2 (germline): SGHRS, YFSETQ. The V end lost 1 base, the J end lost 2 bases, and 9 bases lay between the germline ends. The length of the CDR3 is 14 residues. CDR3 nucleotides: TGCGCCAGCAGCTTGACAGATTTAAACACTGAAGCTTTCTTT. Amino acids: CASSLTDLNTEAFF.

This clone appeared once. Other DNA sequences within the sample encode an identical CDR3. V gene TRBV5-4 combines with J gene TRBJ2-7, with 10 bases fitting TRBD2. Germline CDR1 and CDR2: SGHNT and YYREEE (reference sequence). Germline trimming cut 2 bases from V and 2 bases from J; bases unmatched to any gene: 1. The CDR3 runs 14 residues. The CDR3 sequence is CASSLAGGPYEQYF. The CDR3 DNA is TGTGCCAGCAGCTTAGCGGGAGGGCCCTACGAGCAGTACTTC.

This chain connects TRBV25-1 to TRBJ2-1; no clear D. This CDR3 is built from 13 residues. The V gene's germline CDR1 is MGHDK and CDR2 SYGVNS. The ends were cut back, 0 bases at V and 8 bases at J, with 8 bases in the middle. The CDR3 region has the DNA TGTGCCAGCAGTGAATATACCGATGATGAGCAGTTCTTC. This gives the protein CASSEYTDDEQFF. The full variable domain, with the rest looked up from reference TRBV25-1 and TRBJ2-1, is EADIYQTPRYLVIGTGKKITLECSQTMGHDKMYWYQQDPGMELHLIHYSYGVNSTEKGDLSSESTVSRIRTEHFPLTLESARPSHTSQYLCASSEYTDDEQFFGPGTRLTVL.

The gene calls are TRBV7-9 and TRBJ2-3, with 10 nucleotides matching TRBD1. Germline V gives CDR1 SEHNR, CDR2 FQNEAQ (reference sequence). Trimming took 0 bases from V and 2 from J; bases not matched to a gene: 5. This CDR3 is 17 amino acids long. This CDR3 reads CASSLAPGQGFTDTQYF. The CDR3 coding sequence is TGTGCCAGCAGCTTAGCGCCGGGACAGGGGTTCACAGATACGCAGTATTTT.

Worth noting for this clone: In the same sample, other DNA sequences code for this CDR3. The chain has TRBV7-9 and TRBJ2-1, with a possible D match to TRBD1 (6 bases). Germline V lookup: CDR1 SEHNR, CDR2 FQNEAQ (reference sequence). The ends were cut back, 0 bases at V and 4 bases at J, with 10 bases in the middle. There are 15 residues in the CDR3. Here the CDR3 reads CASSLAQGSYNEQFF. Written as DNA, the CDR3 is TGTGCCAGCAGCTTAGCACAGGGTTCATACAATGAGCAGTTCTTC. Filled out from reference TRBV7-9 and TRBJ2-1, the complete variable domain reads DTGVSQNPRHKITKRGQNVTFRCDPISEHNRLYWYRQTLGQGPEFLTYFQNEAQLEKSRLLSDRFSAERPKGSFSTLEIQRTEQGDSAMYLCASSLAQGSYNEQFFGPGTRLTVL.

For the CDR3, the DNA is TGTGCCAGTAGTATTCAGCCGGGGGAGACCCAGTACTTC. Amino acids: CASSIQPGETQYF. The rearrangement links TRBV19 to TRBJ2-5; D may be TRBD2 (5 bases). V gave up 3 bases and J gave up 5 bases, with 10 bases separating them. CDR1 is LNHDA and CDR2 is SQIVND in the germline V gene (reference sequence). The CDR3 length is 13 residues.

The rearrangement uses TRBV10-3 and TRBJ2-6; D is unresolved. The CDR3 is made up of 13 amino acids. Trimming pared 4 bases from V and 3 bases from J, leaving 4 bases between. Germline V gene sequence: CDR1 ENHRY, CDR2 SYGVKD. CDR3 in DNA: TGTGCCATCAGTGGAGGTGGGGCCAACGTCCTGACTTTC. This gives the protein CAISGGGANVLTF.

The chain has TRBV19 and TRBJ2-1, with a tentative D call TRBD2 (6 bases). Trimming removed 1 base at V and 5 bases at J, with 12 bases between. CDR3 length: 15 residues. CDR1 and CDR2 (germline): LNHDA, SQIVND (reference sequence). The CDR3 here is CASSIGTTSHNEQFF. The CDR3 region has the DNA TGTGCCAGTAGTATAGGGACGACTAGTCACAATGAGCAGTTCTTC. Complete variable domain (other parts from reference TRBV19 and TRBJ2-1): DGGITQSPKYLFRKEGQNVTLSCEQNLNHDAMYWYRQDPGQGLRLIYYSQIVNDFQKGDIAEGYSVSREKKESFPLTVTSAQKNPTAFYLCASSIGTTSHNEQFFGPGTRLTVL.

The rearrangement links TRBV7-9 to TRBJ2-7; the match to TRBD2 covers 9 bases. CDR3 length: 15 amino acids. The V segment lost 4 bases and the J segment 6 bases; nucleotides outside the gene matches: 10. CDR1 is SEHNR and CDR2 is FQNEAQ in the germline V gene (reference sequence). CDR3 coding DNA: TGTGCCAGCAGCTCTTCCGGGACTAGCAGCCTCGAGCAGTACTTC. The encoded protein is CASSSSGTSSLEQYF.

On this clone: Other nucleotide sequences from this sample produce the same CDR3. This sequence joins TRBV5-1 and TRBJ2-7; TRBD1 or TRBD2 may be the D gene (6 bases each). The V and J ends lost 1 base and 1 base respectively, with 9 bases between them. The CDR3 sequence is 14 residues long. Germline lookup yields CDR1 SGHRS and CDR2 YFSETQ. CDR3 sequence (DNA): TGCGCCAGCAGCTTGCTAGGGGGGTCCTACGAGCAGTACTTC. This gives the protein CASSLLGGSYEQYF.

This clone has a single count. This chain connects TRBV28 to TRBJ2-4; the match to TRBD2 covers 8 bases. Germline values: CDR1 MDHEN, CDR2 SYDVKM. J lost 1 base, V lost 7 bases, and 9 bases had no gene match. The CDR3 has 16 amino acids. CDR3 in DNA: TGTGCCAGCAATCCTTACGGGGGGGCGGCCAAAAACATTCAGTACTTC. Translating it yields CASNPYGGAAKNIQYF.

The chain employs TRBV10-2 and TRBJ2-7; D unclear. V was trimmed by 6 bases and J by 6 bases, leaving 12 bases between them. Looked up from germline, CDR1 is WSHSY and CDR2 is SAAADI. This CDR3 has 12 residues. In DNA, the CDR3 is TGCGCCAGCAGCGAAATACGGGTCGAGCAGTACTTC. Translation gives CASSEIRVEQYF.

CDR3 region: CASSLGVLDGYTF. DNA of the CDR3: TGTGCCAGCAGTCTAGGGGTCTTGGATGGCTACACCTTC. This chain uses TRBV28 with TRBJ1-2; a possible D gene is TRBD1 (5 bases). The germline gives CDR1 MDHEN, CDR2 SYDVKM. The CDR3 runs to 13 residues. Trimming took 5 bases from V and 6 from J, leaving 13 bases between them.

In this sample, this clone turned up once. V gene TRBV6-6 combines with J gene TRBJ2-4, with D possibly matching TRBD2 (6 bases). CDR1 MNHNY and CDR2 SVGAGI come from the germline V gene (reference sequence). V was shortened by 0 bases and J by 8 bases, with 17 bases between the two germline ends. The CDR3 contains 16 residues. This chain's CDR3 is CASSYSEGPYSDIQYF. The CDR3 nucleotides read TGTGCCAGCAGTTACTCGGAGGGACCCTACTCGGACATTCAGTACTTC.

The gene calls are TRBV30 and TRBJ1-1; D not certain. Trimming took off 4 bases at V and 0 bases at J, with 9 bases between the two ends. The CDR3 consists of 13 residues. Germline CDR1 is GTSNPN and CDR2 is SVGIG (reference sequence). The CDR3 reads CAWNLLLNTEAFF. The CDR3 bases are TGTGCCTGGAACCTCCTATTGAACACTGAAGCTTTCTTT.

This clone was observed once. The CDR3 sequence is CASREETSVINEQFF. In DNA form, the CDR3 reads TGTGCCAGCAGGGAAGAGACTAGCGTAATCAATGAGCAGTTCTTC. The chain couples TRBV6-6 to TRBJ2-1; 8 bases agree with TRBD2. Germline CDR1 MNHNY, CDR2 SVGAGI (reference sequence). After removal of 6 bases from V and 6 bases from J, the junction contained 10 bases not matched to a gene. The CDR3 totals 15 residues.